A single sample is the source of the 6 T cell receptor beta chains below, sequenced in a study of blood T cell repertoires in COVID-19. Some clones are missing from TCRdb's copy, which holds only in-frame ones; the method was immunoSEQ multiplex PCR. The data contain around 320,000 clones, roughly 90% of them seen just once; the ten biggest clones take up about 4%. The specimen sequenced was PBMCs or T cells enriched from blood (not recorded which). These receptors all come from a woman aged 25 to 39 who had been exposed to COVID-19.

The V call is TRBV7-9, the J call TRBJ2-7, with 9 bases fitting TRBD2. The CDR3 contains 15 residues. The V gene's germline CDR1 is SEHNR and CDR2 FQNEAQ (reference sequence). Losses at the gene ends were 0 bases for V and 0 bases for J; bases not matched to a gene: 0. The DNA of the CDR3 is TGTGCCAGCAGCTTAGCAGCGGGGGGCTCCTACGAGCAGTACTTC. This gives the protein CASSLAAGGSYEQYF.

With respect to this clone: Relative to the germline gene, one junction end is altered; a read error may explain this. The chain links TRBV29-1 to TRBJ1-1; weak D call: TRBD1 (5 bases). CDR3 length equals 14 residues. CDR1 is SQVTM, CDR2 ANQGSEA, per germline. The CDR3 region has the DNA TGCAGCGCTGAAAGGAGGGGCGGGAGGACTGAAGCTTTCTTT. It codes for CSAERRGGRTEAFF.

This rearrangement joins TRBV3-1 (or the pseudogene TRBV3-2) to TRBJ2-7; the D gene is possibly TRBD2 (7 bases). This CDR3 comprises 14 residues. The V gene's germline CDR1 is LGHDT and CDR2 YNNKEL (reference sequence). Trimming removed 4 bases from V and 7 bases from J, with 17 bases in between. CDR3: CASSRGGGLLEQYF. DNA for the CDR3: TGTGCCAGCAGCCGCGGCGGGGGCCTCTTAGAGCAGTACTTC.

The chain joins TRBV5-5 to TRBJ2-5; 7 bases are a match to TRBD2. Trimming cost V 1 base and J 4 bases; bases outside gene matches: 7. The CDR3 covers 15 residues. The germline gives CDR1 SGHKS, CDR2 YYEKEE (reference sequence). The CDR3 nucleotides read TGTGCCAGCAGCTTGCCCAGCGGGGTTGCAGAGACCCAGTACTTC. Translating it yields CASSLPSGVAETQYF.

This clone appeared a few times. This chain joins TRBV5-1 and TRBJ2-2; D is undetermined. This CDR3 has 13 amino acids. V gave up 3 bases and J gave up 5 bases, with 8 bases separating them. The germline gives CDR1 SGHRS, CDR2 YFSETQ. Written as DNA, the CDR3 is TGCGCCAGCAGCTACTTTTCTACCGGGGAGCTGTTTTTT. This sequence encodes CASSYFSTGELFF.

The chain uses TRBV6-5 and TRBJ2-7, with D perhaps TRBD2 (6 bases). This CDR3 has 16 residues. V was clipped by 0 bases and J by 1 base, with 13 bases between them. CDR1 is MNHEY and CDR2 is SVGAGI in the germline V gene. The CDR3 DNA reads as TGTGCCAGCAGTTACTCTCGCGGGATAAAGTCCTACGAGCAGTACTTC. It translates to CASSYSRGIKSYEQYF.